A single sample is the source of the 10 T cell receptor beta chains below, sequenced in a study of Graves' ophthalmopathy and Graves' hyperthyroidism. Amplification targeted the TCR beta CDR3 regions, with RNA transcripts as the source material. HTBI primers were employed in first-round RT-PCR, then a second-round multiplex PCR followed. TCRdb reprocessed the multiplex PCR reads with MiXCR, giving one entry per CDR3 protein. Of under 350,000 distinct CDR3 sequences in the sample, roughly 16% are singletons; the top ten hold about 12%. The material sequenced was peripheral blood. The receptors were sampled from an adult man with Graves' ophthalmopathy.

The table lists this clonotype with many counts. This CDR3 is CASSLAQGAVGGEAFF. The CDR3 DNA follows: TGCGCCAGCAGCTTGGCCCAAGGGGCCGTCGGGGGTGAAGCTTTCTTT. The chain couples TRBV5-1 to TRBJ1-1, with a weak D call TRBD1 (5 bases). The ends were cut back, 0 bases at V and 7 bases at J, with 19 bases in the middle. CDR1 SGHRS and CDR2 YFSETQ come from the germline V gene. The CDR3 is 16 residues long.

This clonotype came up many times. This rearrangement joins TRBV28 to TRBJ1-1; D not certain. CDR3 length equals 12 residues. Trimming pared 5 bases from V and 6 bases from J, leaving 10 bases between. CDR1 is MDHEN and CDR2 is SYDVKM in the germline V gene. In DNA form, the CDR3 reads TGTGCCAGCAGTACTCGCGCGGCTGAAGCTTTCTTT. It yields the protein CASSTRAAEAFF.

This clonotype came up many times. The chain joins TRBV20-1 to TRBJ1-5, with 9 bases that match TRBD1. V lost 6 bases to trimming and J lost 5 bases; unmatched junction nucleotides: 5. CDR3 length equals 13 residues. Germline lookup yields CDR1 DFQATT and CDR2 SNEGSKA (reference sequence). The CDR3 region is CSARDRADQPQHF. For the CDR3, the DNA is TGCAGTGCGCGGGACAGGGCGGATCAGCCCCAGCATTTT.

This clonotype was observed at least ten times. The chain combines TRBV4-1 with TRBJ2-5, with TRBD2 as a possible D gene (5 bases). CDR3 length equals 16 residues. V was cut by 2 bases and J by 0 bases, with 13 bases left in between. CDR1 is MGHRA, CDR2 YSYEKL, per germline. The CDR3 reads CASSQIFGEYQETQYF. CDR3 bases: TGCGCCAGCAGCCAAATCTTCGGGGAGTACCAAGAGACCCAGTACTTC.

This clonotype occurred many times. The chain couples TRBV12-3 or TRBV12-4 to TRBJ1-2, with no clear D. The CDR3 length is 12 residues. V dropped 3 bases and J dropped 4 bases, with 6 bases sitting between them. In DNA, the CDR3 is TGTGCCAGCAGTTTTGACACCTATGGCTACACCTTC. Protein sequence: CASSFDTYGYTF.

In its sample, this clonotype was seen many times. CDR3 nucleotide sequence: TGTGCCAGCAACCTAATCGAACAGGGTAGGGACACTGAAGCTTTCTTT. It yields the protein CASNLIEQGRDTEAFF. J is TRBJ1-1 and V is TRBV11-2; TRBD1 is a possible D gene (6 bases). This CDR3 has 16 residues. Germline values: CDR1 SGHAT, CDR2 FQNNGV. V was trimmed by 7 bases and J by 3 bases, leaving 21 bases between them. The whole variable domain, remainder taken from reference TRBV11-2 and TRBJ1-1, is EAGVAQSPRYKIIEKRQSVAFWCNPISGHATLYWYQQILGQGPKLLIQFQNNGVVDDSQLPKDRFSAERLKGVDSTLKIQPAKLEDSAVYLCASNLIEQGRDTEAFFGQGTRLTVV.

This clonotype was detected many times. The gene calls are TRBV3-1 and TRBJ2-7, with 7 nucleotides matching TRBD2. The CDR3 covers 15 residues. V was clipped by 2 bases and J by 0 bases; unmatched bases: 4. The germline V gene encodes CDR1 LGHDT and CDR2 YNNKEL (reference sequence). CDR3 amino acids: CASSQWGGSSYEQYF. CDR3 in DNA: TGTGCCAGCAGCCAATGGGGCGGGAGCTCCTACGAGCAGTACTTC.

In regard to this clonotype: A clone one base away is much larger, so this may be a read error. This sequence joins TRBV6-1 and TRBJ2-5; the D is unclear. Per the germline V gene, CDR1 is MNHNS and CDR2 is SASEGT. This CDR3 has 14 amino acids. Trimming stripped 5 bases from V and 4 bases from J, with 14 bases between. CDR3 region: CASSPGRHLETQYF. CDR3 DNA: TGTGCCAGCAGTCCAGGACGACACCTAGAGACCCAGTACTTC.

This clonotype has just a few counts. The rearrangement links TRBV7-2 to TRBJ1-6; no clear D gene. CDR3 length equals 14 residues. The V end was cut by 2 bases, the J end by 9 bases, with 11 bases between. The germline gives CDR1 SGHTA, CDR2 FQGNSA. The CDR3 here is CASSLTPIISPLHF. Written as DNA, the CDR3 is TGTGCCAGCAGCTTAACCCCTATTATTTCACCCCTCCACTTT.

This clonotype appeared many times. CDR3 amino acids: CASRILLGTEAFF. The CDR3 DNA is TGTGCCAGCAGAATACTGCTGGGCACTGAAGCTTTCTTT. The chain has TRBV27 and TRBJ1-1; D not resolved. Trimming removed 6 bases from V and 4 bases from J, with 12 bases in between. Germline V CDR1 and CDR2: MNHEY, SMNVEV (reference sequence). There are 13 residues in the CDR3.